The 14 T cell receptor beta chains listed next were all sequenced from one sample in a study of blood T cell repertoires in COVID-19. Sequencing used immunoSEQ multiplex PCR; TCRdb keeps in-frame clones, though not all of them. The data contain around 140,000 clones, roughly nine tenths of them singletons. Source material: peripheral blood. The receptors stem from a man aged 18 to 35 with COVID-19, enrolled during active disease.

Only one count was recorded for this clone. In DNA, the CDR3 is TGCGCCAGCAGCTTAATCCAGGGCGCGGAAGAGACCCAGTACTTC. It yields the protein CASSLIQGAEETQYF. J is TRBJ2-5 and V is TRBV5-1; TRBD1 might be the D (5 bases). V lost 2 bases, J lost 3 bases, and 14 bases lay in between. The germline V gene encodes CDR1 SGHRS and CDR2 YFSETQ. This CDR3 is built from 15 residues.

The J gene is TRBJ2-3, the V gene TRBV18, with a weak D call TRBD1 (6 bases). V was pared by 3 bases and J by 3 bases, with 13 bases between. Germline V gene data show CDR1 as KGHSH and CDR2 as LQKENI. This CDR3 contains 15 residues. The CDR3 spells CASSPITGLTDTQYF. For the CDR3, the DNA is TGTGCCAGCTCACCCATAACAGGGTTGACAGATACGCAGTATTTT. The complete variable domain, with remaining parts taken from reference TRBV18 and TRBJ2-3, reads NAGVMQNPRHLVRRRGQEARLRCSPMKGHSHVYWYRQLPEEGLKFMVYLQKENIIDESGMPKERFSAEFPKEGPSILRIQQVVRGDSAAYFCASSPITGLTDTQYFGPGTRLTVL.

The V and J genes are TRBV24-1 and TRBJ1-5; D might be TRBD1 (5 bases). The CDR3 has 17 amino acids. Germline V gene sequence: CDR1 KGHDR, CDR2 SFDVKD. V was pared by 0 bases and J by 0 bases, with 11 bases between. CDR3 nucleotide sequence: TGTGCCACCAGTGATTTGAACAGGTCATATAGCAATCAGCCCCAGCATTTT. Residues: CATSDLNRSYSNQPQHF.

The V gene is TRBV15, the J gene TRBJ1-5, with 7 positions matching TRBD1. The germline gives CDR1 LNHNV, CDR2 YYDKDF (reference sequence). The V gene end was trimmed by 5 bases and the J gene end by 3 bases; junction bases not matched to a gene: 7. This CDR3 spans 15 amino acids. The chain's CDR3 is CATSSDRVLNQPQHF. The CDR3 DNA is TGTGCCACCAGCTCCGACAGGGTCCTCAATCAGCCCCAGCATTTT.

The chain carries TRBV6-2 or TRBV6-3 and TRBJ2-7; D uncertain. The V gene lost 5 bases and the J gene lost 6 bases, with 8 bases spanning the gap. CDR3 size: 11 residues. Germline CDR1 and CDR2: MNHEY and SVGEGT. The CDR3 DNA sequence: TGTGCCAGCAGTGATGACTTCGAGCAGTACTTC. It encodes CASSDDFEQYF.

The chain is built from TRBV19 and TRBJ2-5; D not resolved. The V gene's germline CDR1 is LNHDA and CDR2 SQIVND (reference sequence). The CDR3 runs to 15 residues. Trimming stripped 5 bases from V and 3 bases from J, with 16 bases between. CDR3 sequence reads: CASSFGSGSEETQYF. The CDR3 coding sequence is TGTGCCAGTAGTTTCGGATCCGGGTCTGAAGAGACCCAGTACTTC. Supplemented by reference TRBV19 and TRBJ2-5, the full variable domain reads DGGITQSPKYLFRKEGQNVTLSCEQNLNHDAMYWYRQDPGQGLRLIYYSQIVNDFQKGDIAEGYSVSREKKESFPLTVTSAQKNPTAFYLCASSFGSGSEETQYFGPGTRLLVL.

The chain employs TRBV28 and TRBJ1-1, with a tentative D call TRBD1 (6 bases). CDR1 is MDHEN, CDR2 SYDVKM, per germline. Trimming pared 6 bases from V and 5 bases from J, leaving 16 bases between. The CDR3 has 14 amino acids. CDR3 nucleotides: TGTGCCAGCAGCCCAACAGGGTGGAGTACTGAAGCTTTCTTT. Protein product: CASSPTGWSTEAFF.

The V and J genes are TRBV20-1 and TRBJ1-2, with TRBD1 identical over 7 bases. The CDR3 is 14 residues long. Germline CDR1 reads DFQATT; CDR2 reads SNEGSKA (reference sequence). V was clipped by 3 bases and J by 4 bases; unmatched bases: 8. CDR3: CSASQPGQSYGYTF. For the CDR3, the DNA is TGCAGTGCTAGTCAACCGGGACAGAGCTATGGCTACACCTTC.

The chain has TRBV6-4 and TRBJ2-5, with 7 bases lining up with TRBD2. Per the germline V gene, CDR1 is MRHNA and CDR2 is SNTAGT. V was pared by 6 bases and J by 5 bases, with 6 bases of the junction left unmatched. The CDR3 covers 13 residues. The CDR3 DNA sequence: TGTGCCAGCAGCGAGCGGGAATGGGAGACCCAGTACTTC. This translates into CASSEREWETQYF.

The chain couples TRBV30 to TRBJ1-1, with 7 bases matching TRBD1. V was pared by 5 bases and J by 1 base, with 10 bases of the junction left unmatched. This CDR3 contains 15 residues. Per germline, CDR1 GTSNPN and CDR2 SVGIG (reference sequence). The CDR3, as DNA: TGTGCCTGGTTTGAGACAGGGTTCTGGAACACTGAAGCTTTCTTT. The encoded protein is CAWFETGFWNTEAFF.

J is TRBJ2-1 and V is TRBV4-3; TRBD2 agrees at 8 bases. This CDR3 contains 16 residues. CDR1 and CDR2 (germline): LGHNA, YSLEER. V gave up 0 bases and J gave up 4 bases; unmatched junction bases: 5. This chain's CDR3 is CASSQDRASGYNEQFF. For the CDR3, the DNA is TGCGCCAGCAGCCAAGATCGGGCTAGCGGGTACAATGAGCAGTTCTTC.

J is TRBJ2-3 and V is TRBV11-3; the match to TRBD2 covers 8 bases. Unmatched junction bases numbered 10, after V lost 5 bases and J lost 3 bases. This CDR3 contains 16 residues. CDR1 is SGHNT and CDR2 is YENEEA in the germline V gene. CDR3 DNA sequence: TGTGCCAGCAGCCCAGGGGAGCGGGAGAGAACAGATACGCAGTATTTT. It specifies CASSPGERERTDTQYF.

This clone was observed a few times. The chain uses TRBV5-1 and TRBJ2-7; 10 bases are a match to TRBD1. V was clipped by 3 bases and J by 1 base; unmatched bases: 7. Germline values: CDR1 SGHRS, CDR2 YFSETQ. The CDR3 has 16 amino acids. The CDR3 DNA sequence: TGCGCCAGCAGCTGGACAGGGGGATTAAGTTCCTACGAGCAGTACTTC. Its protein product is CASSWTGGLSSYEQYF.

The gene calls are TRBV10-3 and TRBJ2-3; 8 positions agree with TRBD1. Germline trimming cut 8 bases from V and 4 bases from J; bases unmatched to any gene: 8. In germline, CDR1 is ENHRY, CDR2 SYGVKD. The CDR3 runs 14 residues. The CDR3 region is CAIGTGTGPDTQYF. CDR3 coding DNA: TGTGCCATCGGCACCGGGACAGGCCCAGATACGCAGTATTTT.